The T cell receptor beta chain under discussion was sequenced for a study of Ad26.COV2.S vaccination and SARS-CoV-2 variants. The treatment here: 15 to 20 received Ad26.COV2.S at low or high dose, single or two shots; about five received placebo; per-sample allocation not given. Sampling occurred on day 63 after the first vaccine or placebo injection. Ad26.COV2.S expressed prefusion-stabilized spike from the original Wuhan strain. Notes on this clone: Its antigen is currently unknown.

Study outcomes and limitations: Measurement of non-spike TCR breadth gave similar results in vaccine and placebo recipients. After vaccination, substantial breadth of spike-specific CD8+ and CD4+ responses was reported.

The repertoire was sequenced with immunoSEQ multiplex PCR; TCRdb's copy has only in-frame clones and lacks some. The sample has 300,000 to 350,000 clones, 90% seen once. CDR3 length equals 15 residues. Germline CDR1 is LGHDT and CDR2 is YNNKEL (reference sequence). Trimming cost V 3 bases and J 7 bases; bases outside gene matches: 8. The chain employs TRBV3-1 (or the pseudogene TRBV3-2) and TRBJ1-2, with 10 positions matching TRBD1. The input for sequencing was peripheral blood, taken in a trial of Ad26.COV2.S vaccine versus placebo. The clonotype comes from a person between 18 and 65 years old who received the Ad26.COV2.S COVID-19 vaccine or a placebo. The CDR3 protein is CASSHLLGQGPGYTF. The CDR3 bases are TGTGCCAGCAGCCACCTCCTGGGACAGGGGCCTGGCTACACCTTC.